This entry lists 11 T cell receptor beta chains sequenced from one sample in a study of T cells in tumors after PD-1 blockade. Sequenced by immunoSEQ multiplex PCR; TCRdb stores in-frame clones only, minus some. The sample includes approximately 35,000 clones, about 77% of them seen just once. The sample consisted of PBMCs, taken before anti-PD-1 treatment. These receptor sequences come from a human donor with basal cell carcinoma.

The rearrangement links TRBV24-1 to TRBJ2-7; 11 bases are shared with TRBD2. Germline assignment: CDR1 KGHDR and CDR2 SFDVKD. The CDR3 consists of 15 residues. Losses at the gene ends were 7 bases for V and 0 bases for J; bases not matched to a gene: 4. Here the CDR3 DNA reads TGTGCCACCAGGCGAGGGACTAGCGGCTCCTACGAGCAGTACTTC. It codes for CATRRGTSGSYEQYF.

This clone was counted only a few times. This rearrangement joins TRBV28 to TRBJ2-1; 11 positions match TRBD2. The germline gives CDR1 MDHEN, CDR2 SYDVKM. The CDR3 is 16 residues long. V lost 5 bases to trimming and J lost 1 base; unmatched junction nucleotides: 4. The CDR3, as DNA: TGTGCCAGCAGTCCCACTAGCGGGAGTTCCTACAATGAGCAGTTCTTC. Its protein product is CASSPTSGSSYNEQFF. Supplemented by reference TRBV28 and TRBJ2-1, the full variable domain reads DVKVTQSSRYLVKRTGEKVFLECVQDMDHENMFWYRQDPGLGLRLIYFSYDVKMKEKGDIPEGYSVSREKKERFSLILESASTNQTSMYLCASSPTSGSSYNEQFFGPGTRLTVL.

The rearrangement uses TRBV20-1 and TRBJ2-1; D remains ambiguous. V was trimmed by 3 bases and J by 8 bases, leaving 17 bases between them. CDR1 DFQATT and CDR2 SNEGSKA come from the germline V gene (reference sequence). The CDR3 is made up of 14 amino acids. CDR3 in DNA: TGCAGTGCTAGTTCCCACGGTATCCGGGATGAGCAGTTCTTC. Protein sequence: CSASSHGIRDEQFF.

By sample share, this clone is medium-sized. This chain uses TRBV20-1 with TRBJ2-7; 9 nucleotides line up with TRBD2. CDR3 length equals 15 residues. Germline V lookup: CDR1 DFQATT, CDR2 SNEGSKA (reference sequence). The junction had 6 bases not matched to a gene; V was cut back by 3 bases and J by 0 bases. CDR3 DNA: TGCAGTGCTAGTTCAAGGACTAGCGTCTCCTACGAGCAGTACTTC. The encoded protein is CSASSRTSVSYEQYF.

The J gene is TRBJ2-6, the V gene TRBV7-3, with 7 bases fitting TRBD1. V lost 5 bases and J lost 2; bases outside the gene matches: 3. Germline-derived CDR1 and CDR2 are SGHTA and FQGTGA. CDR3 length equals 15 residues. The chain's CDR3 is CASSRGGAGANVLTF. In DNA, the CDR3 is TGTGCCAGCAGCCGAGGGGGCGCTGGGGCCAACGTCCTGACTTTC.

This clone was recorded once. The V and J genes are TRBV9 and TRBJ2-3; D not certain. Germline CDR1 and CDR2: SGDLS and YYNGEE. The CDR3 is made up of 15 amino acids. With 3 bases removed from V and 0 bases from J, the gap between germline ends came to 11 bases. CDR3 amino acids: CASSASVGSTDTQYF. CDR3 bases: TGTGCCAGCAGCGCCTCCGTGGGGAGCACAGATACGCAGTATTTT.

V and J are TRBV27 and TRBJ2-1; weak D call: TRBD2 (5 bases). V was clipped by 5 bases and J by 10 bases, with 12 bases between them. The CDR3 totals 12 residues. CDR1 is MNHEY and CDR2 is SMNVEV in the germline V gene (reference sequence). CDR3 bases: TGTGCCAGCAGTCGCCGACCGGGGGAGCAGTTCTTC. This sequence encodes CASSRRPGEQFF.

The chain is built from TRBV5-1 and TRBJ1-1, with D tentatively TRBD1 (5 bases). Per germline, CDR1 SGHRS and CDR2 YFSETQ. The CDR3 spans 17 residues. Trimming removed 0 bases from V and 5 bases from J, with 20 bases in between. CDR3 region: CASSLAGGGRGVTEAFF. Here the CDR3 DNA reads TGCGCCAGCAGCTTGGCCGGGGGAGGGCGGGGAGTTACTGAAGCTTTCTTT.

This chain connects TRBV5-6 to TRBJ2-3; TRBD2 aligns across 10 bases. CDR3 size: 18 residues. The ends lost 3 bases at V and 0 bases at J; junction bases unmatched: 10. Looked up from germline, CDR1 is SGHDT and CDR2 is YYEEEE. CDR3 coding DNA: TGTGCCAGCAGCTGGAGGACTAGCGGATATCCTAGCACAGATACGCAGTATTTT. This gives the protein CASSWRTSGYPSTDTQYF.

The rearrangement uses TRBV12-3 or TRBV12-4 and TRBJ2-1, with D possibly matching TRBD2 (7 bases). V dropped 6 bases and J dropped 8 bases, with 14 bases sitting between them. The CDR3 sequence is 13 residues long. The CDR3, as DNA: TGTGCCAGCAGAGGGGGAGGGCCCTATGAGCAGTTCTTC. Amino acid sequence: CASRGGGPYEQFF.

The chain combines TRBV11-3 with TRBJ2-1; 7 bases agree with TRBD1. J was trimmed by 0 bases and V by 0 bases; bases with no gene match: 8. The CDR3 consists of 18 residues. CDR1 is SGHNT, CDR2 YENEEA, per germline. Here the CDR3 DNA reads TGTGCCAGCAGCTTAGATACCCAGGCAGGGGGCTCCTACAATGAGCAGTTCTTC. Translated, it gives CASSLDTQAGGSYNEQFF.